This entry lists 6 T cell receptor beta chains sequenced from one sample in a study of T-cell reconstitution after alpha-beta-depleted transplantation in children. Library preparation (for TCRbeta) was performed with unique molecular identifiers. One entry per CDR3 protein, called by TCRdb with MiXCR from the PCR reads. This sample carries 120,000 to 150,000 distinct CDR3 sequences, more than 8% of them seen once, and the ten largest clones take about a sixth. The sample here was PBMCs, mostly from graft donor cells, taken 180 days after TCRalphabeta/CD19-depleted stem cell transplant. Receptor source: a female patient between 2 and 10 years old who had a stem cell transplant for congenital amegakaryocytic thrombocytopenia, so the T cells may come from the graft donor.

At least ten counts were recorded for this clonotype. The chain is built from TRBV13 and TRBJ2-2; a possible D gene is TRBD1 (5 bases). Between the trimmed V and J ends, which lost 5 bases and 6 bases, there was a span of 16 bases. CDR3 length: 15 residues. Germline assignment: CDR1 PRHDT and CDR2 FYEKMQ (reference sequence). Written as DNA, the CDR3 is TGTGCCAGCAGCCTCAGGGTAAACTCGCCCGGGGAGCTGTTTTTT. Protein product: CASSLRVNSPGELFF.

This clonotype was counted many times. The J gene is TRBJ2-1, the V gene TRBV20-1; 13 bases line up with TRBD2. The CDR3 runs 18 residues. Trimming at V came to 1 base and at J to 6 bases, leaving 12 bases not matched to a gene. Looked up from germline, CDR1 is DFQATT and CDR2 is SNEGSKA (reference sequence). CDR3 region: CSARGPLAGGQNSNEQFF. Written as DNA, the CDR3 is TGCAGTGCTAGAGGTCCACTAGCGGGGGGGCAGAACAGCAATGAGCAGTTCTTC.

This clonotype has a count of ten or more. This rearrangement joins TRBV30 to TRBJ2-7, with D perhaps assigned TRBD1 or TRBD2 (6 bases each). Trimming cost V 0 bases and J 2 bases, with 14 bases left between them. The length of the CDR3 is 15 residues. Germline V gives CDR1 GTSNPN, CDR2 SVGIG (reference sequence). This chain's CDR3 is CAWSVGRGGPYEQYF. The CDR3 bases are TGTGCCTGGAGTGTCGGCAGGGGAGGACCCTACGAGCAGTACTTC.

This chain uses TRBV29-1 with TRBJ1-6; a weak D match, TRBD1 (5 bases). Deletions cut 7 bases from V and 10 bases from J, with 17 bases between. Germline V gives CDR1 SQVTM, CDR2 ANQGSEA. The length of the CDR3 is 13 residues. The CDR3 region has the DNA TGCAGCGGTGAGCCCAGGGTAGGGTCACCCCTCCACTTT. This sequence encodes CSGEPRVGSPLHF. Looking up the rest from reference TRBV29-1 and TRBJ1-6 gives the full variable domain: SAVISQKPSRDICQRGTSLTIQCQVDSQVTMMFWYRQQPGQSLTLIATANQGSEATYESGFVIDKFPISRPNLTFSTLTVSNMSPEDSSIYLCSGEPRVGSPLHFGNGTRLTVT.

This clonotype was seen many times. This rearrangement joins TRBV12-3 or TRBV12-4 to TRBJ2-7; D perhaps matches TRBD2 (6 bases). The length of the CDR3 is 11 residues. Trimming took off 0 bases at V and 10 bases at J, with 7 bases between the two ends. Written as DNA, the CDR3 is TGTGCCAGCAGTTTAGCGACTAGACAGTACTTC. Its protein is CASSLATRQYF.

In this sample, this clonotype turned up many times. The CDR3: CASTSLAGGGEQYF. The CDR3 bases are TGTGCCAGCACATCCTTAGCGGGAGGAGGGGAGCAGTACTTC. This sequence joins TRBV7-9 and TRBJ2-7; 10 positions match TRBD2. Germline trimming cut 7 bases from V and 7 bases from J; bases unmatched to any gene: 10. CDR1 SEHNR and CDR2 FQNEAQ come from the germline V gene (reference sequence). There are 14 residues in the CDR3.